This TCR beta chain was recovered during a study of blood T cell repertoires in COVID-19 (dated by TCRdb to 2020 to 2021). For the study in its entirety: Samples covering the acute and convalescent phases of COVID-19 were provided by collaborators in the United States, Italy and Spain. HLA class I and class II types, where available, came from metadata supplied by the sample provider rather than from assay-based typing. The material from the prospective study consisted of cDNA or gDNA derived from T cells, B-cell-depleted T cells, or PBMCs. Subjects who had been exposed to COVID-19, were actively infected with it, or had recovered from it provided the deeply sampled blood TCRbeta repertoires that made up the dataset. The sample metadata nearly always contained a de-identified subject ID, COVID-19 status, age in years and sex. The samples were drawn from two sources: the first 160 participants of the ongoing ImmuneRACE study, and 1,000 to 1,500 subjects contributed by 6 global collaborators. The repertoires were released in a freely available public database meant as a resource for research on the immune response to SARS-CoV-2. The paper as a whole reports these results and caveats: Clinical and demographic metadata were provided uncurated, with the amount varying by source and participant.

On this clone: It has no known antigen specificity. Base qualities are not provided; no much larger clone lies one nucleotide away.

In Seattle, one collaborating source enrolled patients while the infection was active and tracked those patients longitudinally over the course of disease. Whole blood was collected in K2EDTA tubes by collaborating institutions according to the institutions' own protocols. Collaborator samples were shipped for TCRbeta analysis as frozen whole blood, isolated PBMCs, or DNA extracted from either sample type. The CDR3, from cysteine to phenylalanine, totals 17 residues. Only the CDR3 region is kept as DNA, spanning 51 bases read in frame from base 1. Cut back by 5 bases and 1 base, the V and J ends lie 18 bases apart. The germline V gene encodes CDR1 KGHSH and CDR2 LQKENI. TCRbeta CDR3 regions were amplified from genomic DNA by means of the immunoSEQ Assay, a bias-controlled multiplex PCR. The paper's processing steps were these. The number of nucleated cells in each sample was estimated from the amplification of reference gene primers within the assay. Sequence reads were collapsed and filtered to measure the absolute abundance of every unique TCRbeta CDR3 rearrangement. For each sample, productive Simpson clonality was calculated by taking the square root of Simpson's diversity index across productive rearrangements. The table comes from immuneACCESS by way of TCRdb, which keeps in-frame sequences with V and J called. Part of the clones is missing from these tables; in studies checked, under half for an unresolved V gene and the rest for unknown reasons. That table is the source of V, J and clone size, and D and trimming were worked out from the DNA. This sample holds 120,000 to 150,000 clones; over 80% were observed only once. The leading ten clones occupy approximately 9% of the sample.

The source is a man aged 30 to 39 with COVID-19, enrolled during active disease. The receptor chain draws on TRBV18 and TRBJ1-3; no D gene can be assigned with confidence. The sequencing sample was made of peripheral blood. In nucleotide form, the sequence is TGTGCCAGCTCATATCTTGAGGGTGCCTATTCTGGAAACACCATATATTTT. Its translation is CASSYLEGAYSGNTIYF.